The 19 T cell receptor beta chains presented below share a single source sample, sequenced in a study of blood T cells in healthy people across ages. Primed by a sample-barcoded 5' primer and a J-beta primer mix, a second PCR proceeded for about 6 to 11 cycles. Via MiXCR, TCRdb re-called the 5' RACE reads, giving one row per CDR3 protein. Among approximately 600,000 distinct CDR3 sequences listed, 45% to 65% were seen once. Sequenced input: blood. The receptors shown here come from a man in his sixties in good health.

In regard to this clonotype: A clone one base away is much larger, so this may be a read error. This chain links TRBV12-3 or TRBV12-4 with TRBJ2-1; D perhaps matches TRBD1 (6 bases). This CDR3 region has 16 residues. Deletions cut 4 bases from V and 5 bases from J, with 18 bases between. The CDR3 DNA is TGTGCCAGCAGTTCCCCGACAGGAAAGGCCAACAATGAGCAGTTCTTC. Translation: CASSSPTGKANNEQFF.

Remarks on this clonotype: Relative to the germline gene, one junction end is altered; a read error may explain this. This sequence joins TRBV3-1 and TRBJ2-1; no firm D call. CDR1 LGHDT and CDR2 YNNKEL come from the germline V gene (reference sequence). CDR3 length: 13 residues. CDR3 sequence: CAISQARRNEQFF. The CDR3 bases are TGTGCCATCAGCCAAGCTCGACGCAATGAGCAGTTCTTC.

The rearrangement links TRBV29-1 to TRBJ1-2, with D unresolved. CDR1 and CDR2 (germline): SQVTM, ANQGSEA. Trimming stripped 7 bases from V and 12 bases from J, with 18 bases between. The CDR3 runs 11 residues. The CDR3 sequence is CSGGSYPSDTF. CDR3 DNA sequence: TGCAGCGGCGGGTCTTACCCTTCGGACACCTTC.

This clonotype has a handful of counts. A much more abundant neighbour one base away suggests this may be a read error. The chain links TRBV20-1 to TRBJ2-2; TRBD2 aligns across 10 bases. The germline CDR1 and CDR2 sequences are DFQATT and SNEGSKA (reference sequence). This CDR3 contains 17 residues. Unmatched junction bases numbered 14, after V lost 6 bases and J lost 4 bases. The CDR3 DNA follows: TGCAGTGCCACCAGGCGACGAGCGGGGGGGCTCACCGGGGAGCTGTTTTTT. Translating gives CSATRRRAGGLTGELFF.

The chain joins TRBV5-5 to TRBJ2-7, with D possibly being TRBD1 (6 bases). The CDR3 totals 13 residues. Trimming cost V 3 bases and J 4 bases, with 11 bases left between them. Germline CDR1 reads SGHKS; CDR2 reads YYEKEE (reference sequence). The DNA for the CDR3 is TGTGCCAGCAGCTGGGGGCAGAATTACGAGCAGTACTTC. It codes for CASSWGQNYEQYF.

The V gene is TRBV11-2, the J gene TRBJ2-1; 13 bases fit TRBD2. CDR1 and CDR2 (germline): SGHAT, FQNNGV. Unmatched junction bases numbered 7, after V lost 8 bases and J lost 0 bases. The CDR3 runs to 17 residues. CDR3 nucleotide sequence: TGTGCCAGCGCCTTGGGACTAGCGGGGAGCTCCTACAATGAGCAGTTCTTC. This codes for CASALGLAGSSYNEQFF.

The chain uses TRBV7-2 and TRBJ2-2; TRBD1 might be the D (5 bases). Trimming stripped 1 base from V and 5 bases from J, with 11 bases between. This CDR3 has 15 amino acids. Germline V gives CDR1 SGHTA, CDR2 FQGNSA. Here the CDR3 DNA reads TGTGCCAGCAGCTTAGGGACACTTTATACCGGGGAGCTGTTTTTT. It translates to CASSLGTLYTGELFF.

V is TRBV15 and J is TRBJ2-1; 12 bases match TRBD2. This CDR3 is built from 15 residues. Trimming removed 3 bases from V and 3 bases from J; junction bases left unmatched: 0. Germline lookup yields CDR1 LNHNV and CDR2 YYDKDF (reference sequence). The CDR3 region is CATSRTSGGYNEQFF. CDR3 bases: TGTGCCACCAGCAGGACTAGCGGGGGCTACAATGAGCAGTTCTTC.

This clonotype came up many times. This chain uses TRBV20-1 with TRBJ2-1; 10 bases are a match to TRBD2. After removal of 3 bases from V and 5 bases from J, the junction contained 7 bases not matched to a gene. The CDR3 has 15 amino acids. CDR1 and CDR2 from the germline V gene are DFQATT and SNEGSKA (reference sequence). CDR3 region: CSASVPSGGNNEQFF. The CDR3, as DNA: TGCAGTGCTAGCGTCCCTAGCGGGGGAAACAATGAGCAGTTCTTC.

This clonotype has more than one count but fewer than ten. The chain is built from TRBV9 and TRBJ2-1, with D possibly being TRBD1 (6 bases). The germline gives CDR1 SGDLS, CDR2 YYNGEE. Trimming removed 4 bases at V and 4 bases at J, with 15 bases between. This CDR3 has 15 residues. The DNA of the CDR3 is TGTGCCAGCAGCCCCTTGGACAGTCCTTACAATGAGCAGTTCTTC. Translation: CASSPLDSPYNEQFF.

The gene calls are TRBV4-2 and TRBJ2-1; 7 bases match TRBD2. V lost 0 bases to trimming and J lost 13 bases; unmatched junction nucleotides: 12. Germline V CDR1 and CDR2: LGHNA, YNFKEQ. The CDR3 sequence is 15 residues long. The CDR3 coding sequence is TGTGCCAGCAGCCAAGATCCCGGGGGGAAGGAGACCCAGTTCTTC. The encoded protein is CASSQDPGGKETQFF.

The chain combines TRBV7-8 with TRBJ2-1; D uncertain. Germline CDR1 and CDR2: SGHVS and FQNEAQ. V lost 1 base, J lost 0 bases, and 16 bases lay in between. CDR3 length equals 18 residues. The CDR3 nucleotides are TGTGCCAGCAGCTTAGGGGGTAGCCCCCTTAGCTCCTACAATGAGCAGTTCTTC. It codes for CASSLGGSPLSSYNEQFF.

In this sample, this clonotype turned up a few times. The chain recombines TRBV6-6 with TRBJ2-6; no clear D gene. From germline, CDR1 is MNHNY and CDR2 SVGAGI (reference sequence). Trimming stripped 2 bases from V and 0 bases from J, with 5 bases between. The CDR3 runs 15 residues. The CDR3 loop reads CASSYLVSGANVLTF. The CDR3 bases are TGTGCCAGCAGTTACCTGGTCTCTGGGGCCAACGTCCTGACTTTC.

This chain links TRBV4-1 with TRBJ2-4; TRBD1 might be the D (6 bases). Near its end, the DNA agrees better with TRBJ2-7, so the J call may be wrong. Germline-derived CDR1 and CDR2 are MGHRA and YSYEKL. The CDR3 covers 17 residues. Here the CDR3 reads CASSQEFQTGRFYEQYF. As DNA, the CDR3 is TGCGCCAGCAGCCAAGAGTTTCAGACAGGCCGTTTCTACGAGCAGTACTTC.

This chain joins TRBV20-1 and TRBJ2-3; D is unclear. V was clipped by 3 bases and J by 0 bases, with 10 bases between them. The CDR3 runs to 14 residues. Germline values: CDR1 DFQATT, CDR2 SNEGSKA (reference sequence). CDR3 sequence: CSASKWGSTDTQYF. In DNA form, the CDR3 reads TGCAGTGCTAGTAAGTGGGGAAGCACAGATACGCAGTATTTT.

The chain carries TRBV9 and TRBJ2-1, with a tentative D call TRBD2 (5 bases). Germline lookup yields CDR1 SGDLS and CDR2 YYNGEE. The V gene lost 3 bases and the J gene lost 1 base, with 11 bases spanning the gap. This CDR3 has 15 residues. As DNA, the CDR3 is TGTGCCAGCAGCGCTCGGACTGAGTCCTACAATGAGCAGTTCTTC. The encoded protein is CASSARTESYNEQFF.

This sequence joins TRBV2 and TRBJ2-5, with TRBD1 matching over 7 bases. The germline V gene encodes CDR1 SNHLY and CDR2 FYNNEI. There are 15 residues in the CDR3. The V and J ends lost 1 base and 5 bases, in that order; junction bases with no gene match: 7. CDR3 nucleotides: TGTGCCAGCAGTGAAGAGGGACAGTTGGGGGAGACCCAGTACTTC. This gives the protein CASSEEGQLGETQYF. The complete variable domain, with remaining parts taken from reference TRBV2 and TRBJ2-5, reads EPEVTQTPSHQVTQMGQEVILRCVPISNHLYFYWYRQILGQKVEFLVSFYNNEISEKSEIFDDQFSVERPDGSNFTLKIRSTKLEDSAMYFCASSEEGQLGETQYFGPGTRLLVL.

The J gene is TRBJ1-2, the V gene TRBV5-1; D unclear. V was clipped by 2 bases and J by 8 bases, with 22 bases between them. CDR1 is SGHRS and CDR2 is YFSETQ in the germline V gene. This CDR3 region has 16 residues. CDR3 protein: CASSFTGEQYVEGYTF. For the CDR3, the DNA is TGCGCCAGCAGCTTCACGGGAGAACAATACGTGGAGGGCTACACCTTC.

The chain couples TRBV15 to TRBJ2-5; D gene uncertain. Trimming pared 1 base from V and 2 bases from J, leaving 11 bases between. Germline V CDR1 and CDR2: LNHNV, YYDKDF (reference sequence). The CDR3 loop spans 15 amino acids. The CDR3 DNA sequence: TGTGCCACCAGCAGAGCAACGTTACAGCAAGAGACCCAGTACTTC. Its protein is CATSRATLQQETQYF.